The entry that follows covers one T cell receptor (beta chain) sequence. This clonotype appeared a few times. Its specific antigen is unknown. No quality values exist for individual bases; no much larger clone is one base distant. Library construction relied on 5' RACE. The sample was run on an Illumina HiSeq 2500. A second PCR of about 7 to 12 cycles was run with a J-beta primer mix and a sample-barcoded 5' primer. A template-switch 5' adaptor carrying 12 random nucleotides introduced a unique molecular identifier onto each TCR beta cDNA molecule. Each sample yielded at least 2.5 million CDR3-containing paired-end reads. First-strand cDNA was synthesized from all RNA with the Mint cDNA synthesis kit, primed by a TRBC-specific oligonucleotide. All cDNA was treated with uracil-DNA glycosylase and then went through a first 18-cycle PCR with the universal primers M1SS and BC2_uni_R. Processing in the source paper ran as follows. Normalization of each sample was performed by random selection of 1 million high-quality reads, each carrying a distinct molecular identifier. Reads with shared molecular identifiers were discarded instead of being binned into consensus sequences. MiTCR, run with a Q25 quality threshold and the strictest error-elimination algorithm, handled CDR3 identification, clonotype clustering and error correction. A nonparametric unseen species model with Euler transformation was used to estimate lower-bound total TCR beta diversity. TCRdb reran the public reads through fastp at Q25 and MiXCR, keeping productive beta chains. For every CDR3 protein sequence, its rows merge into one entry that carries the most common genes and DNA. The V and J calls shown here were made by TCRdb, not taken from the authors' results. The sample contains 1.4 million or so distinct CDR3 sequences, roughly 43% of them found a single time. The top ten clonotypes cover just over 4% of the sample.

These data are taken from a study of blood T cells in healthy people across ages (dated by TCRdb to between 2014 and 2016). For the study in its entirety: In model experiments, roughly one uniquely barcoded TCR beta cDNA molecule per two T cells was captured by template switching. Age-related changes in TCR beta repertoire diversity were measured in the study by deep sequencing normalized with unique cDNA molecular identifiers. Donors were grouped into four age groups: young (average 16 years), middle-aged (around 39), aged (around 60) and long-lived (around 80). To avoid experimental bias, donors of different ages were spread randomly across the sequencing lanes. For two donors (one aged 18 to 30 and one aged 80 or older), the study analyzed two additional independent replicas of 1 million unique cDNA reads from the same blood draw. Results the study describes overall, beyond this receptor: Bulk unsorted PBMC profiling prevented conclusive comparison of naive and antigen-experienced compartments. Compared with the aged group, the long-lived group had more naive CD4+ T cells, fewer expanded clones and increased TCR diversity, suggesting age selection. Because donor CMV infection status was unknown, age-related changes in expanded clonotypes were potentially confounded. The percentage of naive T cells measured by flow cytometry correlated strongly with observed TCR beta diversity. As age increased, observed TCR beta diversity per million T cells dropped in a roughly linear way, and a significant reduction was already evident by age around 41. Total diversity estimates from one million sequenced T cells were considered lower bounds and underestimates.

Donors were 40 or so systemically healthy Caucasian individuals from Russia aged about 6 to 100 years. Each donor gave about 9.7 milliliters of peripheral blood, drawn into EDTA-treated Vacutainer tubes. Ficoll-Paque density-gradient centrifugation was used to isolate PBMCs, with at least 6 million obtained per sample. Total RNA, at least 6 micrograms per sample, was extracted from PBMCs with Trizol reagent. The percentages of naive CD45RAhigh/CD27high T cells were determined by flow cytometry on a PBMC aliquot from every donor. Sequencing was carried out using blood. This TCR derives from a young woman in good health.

At the DNA level, the sequence is TGCAGCGTTGCAGGGGTGGGCTACAATGAGCAGTACTTC. Its amino acids are CSVAGVGYNEQYF. Recombination linked TRBV29-1 to TRBJ2-1, with TRBD1 as a weak D call on 6 bases. The end of the DNA aligns better with TRBJ2-7, so the J call may be wrong. The CDR3 has 13 amino acids, counting the end cysteine and phenylalanine. Kept here is only the CDR3 DNA, which spans 39 bases and is read in frame from base 1. CDR1 and CDR2, looked up from the germline V gene, are SQVTM and ANQGSEA.